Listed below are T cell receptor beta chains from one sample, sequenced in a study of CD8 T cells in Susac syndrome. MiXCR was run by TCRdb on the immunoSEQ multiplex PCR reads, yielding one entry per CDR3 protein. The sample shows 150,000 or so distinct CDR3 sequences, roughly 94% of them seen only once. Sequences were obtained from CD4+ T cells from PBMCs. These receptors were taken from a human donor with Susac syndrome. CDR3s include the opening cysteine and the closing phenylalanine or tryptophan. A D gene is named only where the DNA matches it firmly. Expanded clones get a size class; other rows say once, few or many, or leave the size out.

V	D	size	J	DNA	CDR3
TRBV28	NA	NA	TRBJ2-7	TGTGCCAGCAGTTTAAATACAGGGTACCGGGGCGAGCAGTACTTC	CASSLNTGYRGEQYF
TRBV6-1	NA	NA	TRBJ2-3	TGTGCCAGCAGTACCTCCGTGGGTACGCAGTATTTT	CASSTSVGTQYF
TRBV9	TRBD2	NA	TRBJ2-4	TGTGCCAGCAGCGTAGATGAGTCTAGCGGGGGGTTCGGGAACATTCAGTACTTC	CASSVDESSGGFGNIQYF
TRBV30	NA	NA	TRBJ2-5	TGTGCCTGGAGAGGGAACAGGCAAGAGACCCAGTACTTC	CAWRGNRQETQYF
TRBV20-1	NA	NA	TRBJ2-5	TGCAGTGCTAAGGAGGGGGCTTGGGAGACCCAGTACTTC	CSAKEGAWETQYF
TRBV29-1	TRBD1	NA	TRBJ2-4	TGCAGCGTTACAGGGGGAGAGAACATTCAGTACTTC	CSVTGGENIQYF
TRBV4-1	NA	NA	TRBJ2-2	TGCGCCAGCAGCCAAGGAAGGGCATCCACAGGGGAGCTGTTTTTT	CASSQGRASTGELFF
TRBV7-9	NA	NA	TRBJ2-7	TGTGCCAGCAGCTTAACCCGGGACTTCTATGAGCAGTACTTC	CASSLTRDFYEQYF
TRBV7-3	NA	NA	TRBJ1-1	TGTGCCAGCAGCCCCTCTCACAGGGTTGGTGAAGCTTTCTTT	CASSPSHRVGEAFF
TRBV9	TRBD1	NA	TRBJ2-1	TGTGCCAGCAGCGTCACCGGGACAGGGGGCAATGAGCAGTTCTTC	CASSVTGTGGNEQFF
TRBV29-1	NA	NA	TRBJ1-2	TGCAGCGTTGAAGGCCTGGGTGGCAGGGACTATGGCTACACCTTC	CSVEGLGGRDYGYTF
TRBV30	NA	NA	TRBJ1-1	TGTGCCTGCCAGGGGTACGGGACTGAAGCTTTCTTT	CACQGYGTEAFF
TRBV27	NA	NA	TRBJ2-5	TGTGCCAGCAAACCCCGGGGGTCGTGGGAGACCCAGTACTTC	CASKPRGSWETQYF
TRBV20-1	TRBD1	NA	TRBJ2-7	TGCAGTGCTCATCGGGACAGGTCCTACGAGCAGTACTTC	CSAHRDRSYEQYF
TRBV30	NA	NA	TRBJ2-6	TGTGCCTGGAGAGGACGATCGGGAGACCAAAACTCTGGGGCCAACGTCCTGACTTTC	CAWRGRSGDQNSGANVLTF
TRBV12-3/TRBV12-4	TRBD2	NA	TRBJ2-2	TGTGCCAGCAGTCCTCTAGCGGGGGGATCGAGCACCGGGGAGCTGTTTTTT	CASSPLAGGSSTGELFF
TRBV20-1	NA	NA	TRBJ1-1	TGCAGTGCTAGAGCAGGGACAAGCAACACTGAAGCTTTCTTT	CSARAGTSNTEAFF
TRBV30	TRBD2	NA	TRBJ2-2	TGTGCCTGGAGTGTCCAGGCGAGCGGGAGGGCCAACACCGGGGAGCTGTTTTTT	CAWSVQASGRANTGELFF
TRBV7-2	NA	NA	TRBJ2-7	TGTGCCAGCAGGGAGACAGCTTTCTCCTACGAGCAGTACTTC	CASRETAFSYEQYF
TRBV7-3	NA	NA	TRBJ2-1	TGTGCCAGCAGCATTACTGGGGGTGAGCAGTTCTTC	CASSITGGEQFF
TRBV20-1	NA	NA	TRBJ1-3	TGCAGTGCCCCGGGCGGAGACACCATATATTTT	CSAPGGDTIYF
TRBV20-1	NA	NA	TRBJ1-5	TGCAGTGCTAGCCACAGGGATGGCAATCAGCCCCAGCATTTT	CSASHRDGNQPQHF
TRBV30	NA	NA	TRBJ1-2	TGTGCCTGGAGTGGGGGTTATAACTATGGCTACACCTTC	CAWSGGYNYGYTF
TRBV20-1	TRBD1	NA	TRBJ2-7	TGCAGTGCTGCACGGACAGGGATGGTCGAGCAGTACTTC	CSAARTGMVEQYF
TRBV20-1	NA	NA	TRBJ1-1	TGCAGTGCTAGGGAGAACACTGAAGCTTTCTTT	CSARENTEAFF
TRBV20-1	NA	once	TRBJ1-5	TGCAGTGTCAGCTGGGTGGGCCAGCCCCAGCATTTT	CSVSWVGQPQHF
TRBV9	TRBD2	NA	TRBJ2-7	TGTGCCAGCAGCGCTAGCGGAAGGTCCTACGAGCAGTACTTC	CASSASGRSYEQYF
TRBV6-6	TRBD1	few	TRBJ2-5	TGTGCCAGCAGTTACGACAGGGGGCGAGAGACCCAGTACTTC	CASSYDRGRETQYF
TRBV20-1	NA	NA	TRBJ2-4	TGCAGTGCTAGAACAGGGTCTAGAGACATTCAGTACTTC	CSARTGSRDIQYF
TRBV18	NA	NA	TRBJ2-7	TGTGCCAGCTCACCACAGGGGACCGCCTCCTACGAGCAGTACTTC	CASSPQGTASYEQYF
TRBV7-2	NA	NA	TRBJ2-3	TGTGCCAGCAGCCTGCTCAACACAGATACGCAGTATTTT	CASSLLNTDTQYF
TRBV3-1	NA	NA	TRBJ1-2	TGTGCCAGCAGACAAGGGAGCTACACCTTC	CASRQGSYTF
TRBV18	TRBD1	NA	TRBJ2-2	TGTGCCAGCTCACCAGACAGGGGTGCCGGGGAGCTGTTTTTT	CASSPDRGAGELFF
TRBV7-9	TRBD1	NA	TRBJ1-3	TGTGCCAGCACCCGACAGGGGTCTGGAAACACCATATATTTT	CASTRQGSGNTIYF